This TCR beta chain was sequenced during a study of T-cell reconstitution after alpha-beta-depleted transplantation in children. Findings of the study overall: Several hundred expanded graft clones reportedly were the source of alpha-beta T cells about two months after transplant. At day 60, the high TCRbeta diversity found in some patients originated from recipient T cells and thymic progenitors that had survived. Newly produced T cells mostly accounted for T-cell counts and diversity one year post-transplant.

Preparation of the TCRbeta library involved a method that used unique molecular identifiers. TCRdb analysed the PCR reads with MiXCR anew, one entry per CDR3 protein. The table lists 240,000 or so distinct CDR3 sequences, 6.5% to 10% of them singletons. This clonotype was recorded many times. The antigen remains unidentified. The germline gives CDR1 DFQATT, CDR2 SNEGSKA (reference sequence). V was shortened by 6 bases and J by 0 bases, with 11 bases between the two germline ends. The CDR3 runs 13 residues. The input for sequencing was PBMCs, mostly from graft donor cells, taken 180 days after TCRalphabeta/CD19-depleted stem cell transplant. This chain links TRBV20-1 with TRBJ1-2; D possibly corresponds to TRBD1 (6 bases). The source of this sequence is a male patient aged 5 to 17 who had a stem cell transplant for acute lymphoblastic leukemia, so the T cells may come from the graft donor. The CDR3 sequence: CSARDIANYGYTF. CDR3 coding DNA: TGCAGTGCCAGGGACATAGCTAACTATGGCTACACCTTC.